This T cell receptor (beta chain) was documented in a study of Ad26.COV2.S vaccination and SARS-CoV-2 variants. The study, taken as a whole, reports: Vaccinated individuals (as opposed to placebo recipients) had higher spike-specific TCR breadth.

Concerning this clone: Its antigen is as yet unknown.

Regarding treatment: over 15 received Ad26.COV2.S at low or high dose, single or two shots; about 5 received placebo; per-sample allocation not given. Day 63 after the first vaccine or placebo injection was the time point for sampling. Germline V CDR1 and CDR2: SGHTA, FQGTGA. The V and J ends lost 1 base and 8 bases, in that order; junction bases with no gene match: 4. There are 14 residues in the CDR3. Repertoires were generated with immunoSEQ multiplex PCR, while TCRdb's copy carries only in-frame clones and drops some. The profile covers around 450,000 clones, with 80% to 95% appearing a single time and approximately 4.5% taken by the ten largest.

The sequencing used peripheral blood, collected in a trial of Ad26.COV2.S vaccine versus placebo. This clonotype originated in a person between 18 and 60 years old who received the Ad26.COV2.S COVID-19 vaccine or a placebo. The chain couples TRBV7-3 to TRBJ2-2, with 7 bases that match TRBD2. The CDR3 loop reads CASSLRGTTGELFF. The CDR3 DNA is TGTGCCAGCAGCTTAAGGGGGACTACGGGGGAGCTGTTTTTT.